This TCR beta chain comes out of a study of control samples from healthy donors and cancer patients (dated by TCRdb to 2019 to 2021). CDR1 and CDR2, looked up from the germline V gene, are SGHTA and FQGNSA. The CDR3 spans 14 residues, from the cysteine through the phenylalanine. Only the CDR3 region is kept as DNA, spanning 42 bases read in frame from base 1. Relative to germline, V is 5 bases shorter and J is 6 bases shorter, with 17 bases between their ends. Remarks on this clone: Its antigen target is currently unknown. One base away there is no much larger clone; base qualities are not given.

The library relied on the immunoSEQ multiplex PCR assay. TCRdb limited this immuneACCESS table to in-frame rearrangements with V and J called. A share of clones is missing; checked studies link under half to unresolved V genes, and the rest is unexplained. This sample gives 150,000 to 200,000 clones in total; roughly 89% of them show up just once. The ten most abundant clones make up 1.4% of the sample. The material sequenced was blood. The V and J segments used are TRBV7-2 and TRBJ2-7; perhaps TRBD1 is the D gene, with 6 bases matching. The origin of this receptor is a woman aged 45-65 years in good health. The DNA is TGTGCCAGCAGCCCTCGGGTGGGGGCAGGCGAGCAGTACTTC. Its coded protein is CASSPRVGAGEQYF. The reference TRBV7-2 and TRBJ2-7 proteins fill in what lies around the CDR3, so the full variable domain reads GAGVSQSPSNKVTEKGKDVELRCDPISGHTALYWYRQSLGQGLEFLIYFQGNSAPDKSGLPSDRFSAERTGGSVSTLTIQRTQQEDSAVYLCASSPRVGAGEQYFGPGTRLTVT.